The TCR beta chain under discussion was sequenced for a study of T-cell memory formation after mild COVID-19. About the research overall: TCR clusters were mostly donor specific. Findings and limits, study-wide: Still unconfirmed is whether the second-wave clones peaking on day 37 recognized SARS-CoV-2.

After 5'RACE with constant-segment primers, TCR alpha and TCR beta cDNA libraries carrying sample barcodes and UMIs were obtained. TCRdb used MiXCR to reprocess the 5' RACE reads, holding one entry per CDR3 protein. Of hundreds of thousands of distinct CDR3 sequences listed, approximately 15% are singletons. Trimming left V 4 bases short and J 1 base short, with 19 bases between. The CDR3 covers 17 residues. Germline loops: CDR1 SEHNR, CDR2 FQNEAQ (reference sequence). With regard to this clonotype: What it binds is unknown.

The sequence came from a man aged 18 to 29 who had mild COVID-19 (a few samples of this study predate the infection). Cell type and time point are not known. Sequenced material: PBMCs or a T cell subset sorted from them (not recorded which). The chain links TRBV7-9 to TRBJ1-2; the D gene is possibly TRBD1 (5 bases). In nucleotides, the CDR3 is TGTGCCAGCAGCTCCTTTGGCGGAGGGGCGATTAACTATGGCTACACCTTC. Translating gives CASSSFGGGAINYGYTF.